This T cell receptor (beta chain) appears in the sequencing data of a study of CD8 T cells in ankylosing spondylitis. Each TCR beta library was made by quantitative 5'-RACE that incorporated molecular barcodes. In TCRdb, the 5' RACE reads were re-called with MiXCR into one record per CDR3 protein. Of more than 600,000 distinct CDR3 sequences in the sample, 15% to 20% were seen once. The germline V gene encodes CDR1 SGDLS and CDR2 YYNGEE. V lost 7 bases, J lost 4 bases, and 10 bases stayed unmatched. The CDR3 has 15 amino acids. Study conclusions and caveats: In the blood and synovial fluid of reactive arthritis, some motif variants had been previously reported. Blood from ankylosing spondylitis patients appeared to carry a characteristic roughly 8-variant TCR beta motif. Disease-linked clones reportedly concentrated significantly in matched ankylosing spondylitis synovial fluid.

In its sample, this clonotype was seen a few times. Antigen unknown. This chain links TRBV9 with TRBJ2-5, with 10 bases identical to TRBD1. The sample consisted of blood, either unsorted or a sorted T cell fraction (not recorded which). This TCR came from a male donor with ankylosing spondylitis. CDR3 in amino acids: CASAGGDRGVETQYF. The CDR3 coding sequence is TGTGCCAGCGCCGGAGGGGACAGGGGCGTAGAGACCCAGTACTTC.